This TCR beta chain was identified during a study of blood T cell repertoires in COVID-19 (dated by TCRdb to 2020 to 2022). About the investigation overall: Samples from collaborators originated in the United States, Italy and Spain and spanned both the acute and convalescent phases of COVID-19. The material from the prospective study consisted of cDNA or gDNA derived from T cells, B-cell-depleted T cells, or PBMCs. The dataset comprised deeply sampled blood TCRbeta repertoires from subjects exposed to, actively infected with, or recovered from COVID-19. The repertoires were released in a freely available public database intended as a resource for research on the immune response to SARS-CoV-2. Samples came from the ongoing ImmuneRACE study (first 160 participants) plus 1,254 subjects from 6 global collaborators. A de-identified subject ID, COVID-19 status, age in years and sex were almost always included in the sample metadata. Where available, HLA class I and class II types were taken from metadata supplied by the sample provider and were not determined by assay-based typing.

Notes on this clone: The specificity of this receptor is unknown. Per-base qualities were not stored, and no clone one base away is much larger.

General conclusions and limits of the study: Clinical and demographic metadata were provided uncurated, with the amount varying by source and participant.

Whole blood was collected in K2EDTA tubes by collaborating institutions according to the institutions' own protocols. For TCRbeta analysis, collaborators shipped samples in one of three forms: frozen whole blood, isolated PBMCs, or DNA extracted from either of those sample types. Trimming removed 4 bases from V and 4 bases from J; the gene matches leave 7 bases unexplained. CDR1 and CDR2 were assigned from the germline V gene (reference sequence) as SGHNT and YYREEE. The CDR3 sequence holds 15 residues, the cysteine and phenylalanine included. The read is trimmed to its CDR3 DNA, 45 bases read in frame from base 1. TCRbeta CDR3 regions were amplified from genomic DNA using the immunoSEQ Assay, a bias-controlled multiplex PCR. The source study handled its data this way. The number of nucleated cells in each sample was estimated by amplification of reference gene primers within the assay. To quantify the absolute abundance of each unique TCRbeta CDR3 rearrangement, sequence reads were collapsed and filtered. For each sample, productive Simpson clonality was calculated by taking the square root of Simpson's diversity index across productive rearrangements. Drawn from immuneACCESS, this table holds only the in-frame rearrangements with V and J called that TCRdb kept. Clones are partly lost; checked studies trace under half to an unresolved V gene and leave the rest unexplained. That table is the source of V, J and clone size, and D and trimming were worked out from the DNA. The sample profile shows 70,000 to 85,000 clones; 86% of them were found once. Roughly 2% of the sample belongs to the ten largest clones.

The specimen was peripheral blood. The receptor was derived from a woman in her fifties or sixties with acute or convalescent COVID-19. The chain uses TRBV5-4 and TRBJ1-2; 10 middle bases align to TRBD1. CDR3 reads: CASSIDRGLGYGYTF. The base sequence is TGTGCCAGCAGCATCGACAGGGGGCTCGGCTATGGCTACACCTTC.